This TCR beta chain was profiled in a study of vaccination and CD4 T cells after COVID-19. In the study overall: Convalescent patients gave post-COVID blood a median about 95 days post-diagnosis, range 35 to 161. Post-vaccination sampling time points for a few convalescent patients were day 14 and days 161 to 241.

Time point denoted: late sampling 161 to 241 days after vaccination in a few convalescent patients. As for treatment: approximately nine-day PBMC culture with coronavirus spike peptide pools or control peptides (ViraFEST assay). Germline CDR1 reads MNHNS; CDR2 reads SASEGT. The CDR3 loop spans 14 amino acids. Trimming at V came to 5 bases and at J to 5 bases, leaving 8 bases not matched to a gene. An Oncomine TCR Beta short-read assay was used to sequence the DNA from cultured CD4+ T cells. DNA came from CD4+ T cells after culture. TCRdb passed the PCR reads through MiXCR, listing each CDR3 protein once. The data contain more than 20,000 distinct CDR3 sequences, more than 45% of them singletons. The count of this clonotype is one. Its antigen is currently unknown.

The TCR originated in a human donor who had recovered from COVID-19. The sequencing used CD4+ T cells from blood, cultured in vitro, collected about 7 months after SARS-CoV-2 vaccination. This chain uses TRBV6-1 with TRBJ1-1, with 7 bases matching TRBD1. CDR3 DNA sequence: TGTGCCAGCAGTTTCTACAGGGGAGGGACTGAAGCTTTCTTT. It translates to CASSFYRGGTEAFF.